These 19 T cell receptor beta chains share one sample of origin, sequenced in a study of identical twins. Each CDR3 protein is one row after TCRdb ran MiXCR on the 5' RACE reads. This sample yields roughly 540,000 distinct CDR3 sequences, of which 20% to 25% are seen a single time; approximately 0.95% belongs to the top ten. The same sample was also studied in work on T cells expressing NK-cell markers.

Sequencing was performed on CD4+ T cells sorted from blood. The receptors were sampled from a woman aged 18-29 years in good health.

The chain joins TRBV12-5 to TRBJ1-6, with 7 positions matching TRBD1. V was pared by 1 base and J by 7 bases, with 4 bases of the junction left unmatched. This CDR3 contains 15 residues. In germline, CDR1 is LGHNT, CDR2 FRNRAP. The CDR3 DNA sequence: TGTGCTAGTGGTTTGGGACAGGGTGGAAATTCACCCCTCCACTTT. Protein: CASGLGQGGNSPLHF.

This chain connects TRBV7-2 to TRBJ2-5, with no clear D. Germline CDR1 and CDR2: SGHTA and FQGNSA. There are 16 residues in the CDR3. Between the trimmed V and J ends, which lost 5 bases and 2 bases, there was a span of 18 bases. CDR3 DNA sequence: TGTGCCAGCAGCCGAGTCGGATCTCGGTCTCAAGAGACCCAGTACTTC. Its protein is CASSRVGSRSQETQYF.

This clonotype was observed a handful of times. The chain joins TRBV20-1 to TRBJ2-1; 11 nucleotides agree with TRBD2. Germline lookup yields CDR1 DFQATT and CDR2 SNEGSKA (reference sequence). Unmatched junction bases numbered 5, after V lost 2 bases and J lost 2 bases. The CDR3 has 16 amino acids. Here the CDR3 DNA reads TGCAGTGCTAGACAGGTTAGCGGGAGGGCCTACAATGAGCAGTTCTTC. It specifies CSARQVSGRAYNEQFF.

The CDR3 coding sequence is TGTGCCAGCAGTTTAGCGGGGTCCCGTGCACCCCTCCACTTT. This gives the protein CASSLAGSRAPLHF. V is TRBV12-3 or TRBV12-4 and J is TRBJ1-6; D gene unclear. There are 14 residues in the CDR3. Trimming pared 0 bases from V and 11 bases from J, leaving 11 bases between.

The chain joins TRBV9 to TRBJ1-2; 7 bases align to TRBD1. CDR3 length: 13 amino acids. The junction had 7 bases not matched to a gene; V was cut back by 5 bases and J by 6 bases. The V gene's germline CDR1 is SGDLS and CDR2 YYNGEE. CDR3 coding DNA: TGTGCCAGCAGAGCTACAGGGGTTGATGGCTACACCTTC. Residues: CASRATGVDGYTF.

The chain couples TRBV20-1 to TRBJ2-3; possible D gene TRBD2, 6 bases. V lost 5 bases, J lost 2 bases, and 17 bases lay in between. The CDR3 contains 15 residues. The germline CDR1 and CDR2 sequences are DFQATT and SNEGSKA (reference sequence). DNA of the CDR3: TGCAGTGCTGCGCCCGGGACTTTTCTCACAGATACGCAGTATTTT. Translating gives CSAAPGTFLTDTQYF.

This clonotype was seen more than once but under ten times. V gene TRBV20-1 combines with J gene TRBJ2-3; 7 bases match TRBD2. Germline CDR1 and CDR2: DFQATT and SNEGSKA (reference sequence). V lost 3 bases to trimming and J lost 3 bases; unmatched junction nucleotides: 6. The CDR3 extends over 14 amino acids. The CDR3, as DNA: TGCAGTGCTAGCGCATCTAGCGGAACAGATACGCAGTATTTT. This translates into CSASASSGTDTQYF.

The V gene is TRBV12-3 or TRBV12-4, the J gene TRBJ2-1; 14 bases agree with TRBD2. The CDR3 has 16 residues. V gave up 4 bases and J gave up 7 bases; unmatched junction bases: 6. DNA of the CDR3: TGTGCCAGCAGTTCATTGGGACTAGCGGGGGTTAATGAGCAGTTCTTC. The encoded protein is CASSSLGLAGVNEQFF.

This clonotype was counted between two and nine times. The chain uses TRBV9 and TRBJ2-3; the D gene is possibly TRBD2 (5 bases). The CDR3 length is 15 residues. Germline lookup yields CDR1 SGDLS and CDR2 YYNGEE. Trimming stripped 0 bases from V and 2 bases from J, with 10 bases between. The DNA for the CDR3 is TGTGCCAGCAGCGTAGGAGACTACCCCACAGATACGCAGTATTTT. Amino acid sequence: CASSVGDYPTDTQYF.

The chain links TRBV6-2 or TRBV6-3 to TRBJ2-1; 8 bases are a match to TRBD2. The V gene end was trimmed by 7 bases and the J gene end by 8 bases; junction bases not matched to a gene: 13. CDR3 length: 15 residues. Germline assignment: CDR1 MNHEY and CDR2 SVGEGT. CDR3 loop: CASKKEIAGSYEQFF. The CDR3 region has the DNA TGTGCCAGCAAGAAGGAGATAGCGGGATCGTATGAGCAGTTCTTC.

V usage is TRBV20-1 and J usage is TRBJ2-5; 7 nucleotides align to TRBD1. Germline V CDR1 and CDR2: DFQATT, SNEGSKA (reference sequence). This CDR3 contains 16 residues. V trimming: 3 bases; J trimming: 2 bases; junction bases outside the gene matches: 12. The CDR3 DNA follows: TGCAGTGCTAGTGTGTTGTCAGCCAGGGGGCAAGAGACCCAGTACTTC. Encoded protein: CSASVLSARGQETQYF.

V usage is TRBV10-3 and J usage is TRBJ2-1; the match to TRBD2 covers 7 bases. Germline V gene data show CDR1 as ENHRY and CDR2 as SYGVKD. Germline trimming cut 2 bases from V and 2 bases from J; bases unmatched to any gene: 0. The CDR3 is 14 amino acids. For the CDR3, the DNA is TGTGCCATCAGTGAGAGCGGGGCCTACAATGAGCAGTTCTTC. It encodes CAISESGAYNEQFF.

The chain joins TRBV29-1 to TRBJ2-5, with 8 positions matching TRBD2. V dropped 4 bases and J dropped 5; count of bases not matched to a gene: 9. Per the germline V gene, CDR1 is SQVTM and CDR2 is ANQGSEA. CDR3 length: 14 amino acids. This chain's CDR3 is CSVGSAGGQETQYF. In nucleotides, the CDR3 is TGCAGCGTTGGTTCCGCGGGGGGCCAGGAGACCCAGTACTTC.

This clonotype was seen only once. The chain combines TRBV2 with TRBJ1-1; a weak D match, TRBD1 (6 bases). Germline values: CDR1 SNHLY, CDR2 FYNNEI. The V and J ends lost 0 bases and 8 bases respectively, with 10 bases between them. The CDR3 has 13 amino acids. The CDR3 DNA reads TGTGCCAGCAGTGAAGCGCTTGGGACAGAAGCTTTCTTT. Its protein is CASSEALGTEAFF. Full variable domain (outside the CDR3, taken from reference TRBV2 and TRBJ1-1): EPEVTQTPSHQVTQMGQEVILRCVPISNHLYFYWYRQILGQKVEFLVSFYNNEISEKSEIFDDQFSVERPDGSNFTLKIRSTKLEDSAMYFCASSEALGTEAFFGQGTRLTVV.

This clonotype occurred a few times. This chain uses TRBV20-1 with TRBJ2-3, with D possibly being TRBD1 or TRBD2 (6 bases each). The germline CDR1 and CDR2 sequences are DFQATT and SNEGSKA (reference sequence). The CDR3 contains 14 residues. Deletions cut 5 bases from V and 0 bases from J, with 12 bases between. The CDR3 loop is CSAGGRRSTDTQYF. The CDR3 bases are TGCAGTGCTGGGGGGCGTCGGAGCACAGATACGCAGTATTTT.

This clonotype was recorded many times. Here the CDR3 reads CSAGRGDTQYF. The CDR3 DNA follows: TGCAGCGCCGGGAGAGGAGATACGCAGTATTTT. This chain joins TRBV29-1 and TRBJ2-3; possible D gene TRBD2, 6 bases. V shed 7 bases and J shed 5 bases, with 10 bases lying between them. The length of the CDR3 is 11 residues. The germline gives CDR1 SQVTM, CDR2 ANQGSEA.

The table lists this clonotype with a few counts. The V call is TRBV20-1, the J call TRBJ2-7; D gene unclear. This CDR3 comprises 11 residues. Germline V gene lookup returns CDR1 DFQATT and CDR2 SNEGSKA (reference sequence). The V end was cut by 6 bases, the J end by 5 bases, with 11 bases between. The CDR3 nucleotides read TGCAGTGCGCGGTTGTATGACGAGCAGTACTTC. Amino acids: CSARLYDEQYF.

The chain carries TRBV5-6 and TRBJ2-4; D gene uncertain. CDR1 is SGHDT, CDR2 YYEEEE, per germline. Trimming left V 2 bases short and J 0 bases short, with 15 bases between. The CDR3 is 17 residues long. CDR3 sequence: CASSFGPIGLAKNIQYF. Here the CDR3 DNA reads TGTGCCAGCAGCTTCGGCCCCATAGGGTTAGCCAAAAACATTCAGTACTTC.

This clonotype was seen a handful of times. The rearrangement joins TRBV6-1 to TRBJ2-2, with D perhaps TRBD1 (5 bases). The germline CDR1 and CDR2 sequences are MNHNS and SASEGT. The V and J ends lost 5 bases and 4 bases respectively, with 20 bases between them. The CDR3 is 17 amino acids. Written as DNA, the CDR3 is TGTGCCAGCAGTCGCCCGACAGCGATAGCCGGCACCGGGGAGCTGTTTTTT. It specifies CASSRPTAIAGTGELFF.